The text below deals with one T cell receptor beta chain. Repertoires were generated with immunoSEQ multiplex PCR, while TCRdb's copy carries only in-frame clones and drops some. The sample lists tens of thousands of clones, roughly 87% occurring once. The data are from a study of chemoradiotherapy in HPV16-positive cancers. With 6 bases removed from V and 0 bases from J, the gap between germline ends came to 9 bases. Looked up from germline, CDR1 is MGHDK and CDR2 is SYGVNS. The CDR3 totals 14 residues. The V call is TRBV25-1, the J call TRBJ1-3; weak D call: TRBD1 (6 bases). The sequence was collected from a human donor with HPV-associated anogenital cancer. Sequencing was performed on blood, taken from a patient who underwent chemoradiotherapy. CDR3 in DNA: TGTGCCAGCAGCCAAGGGGGCTCTGGAAACACCATATATTTT. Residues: CASSQGGSGNTIYF.